The 21 T cell receptor beta chains below were found in one sample sequenced in a study of T-cell memory formation after mild COVID-19. TCRdb reprocessed the 5' RACE reads with MiXCR, giving one entry per CDR3 protein. The data contain roughly 510,000 distinct CDR3 sequences, 17% of them singletons. Specimen: PBMCs or a T cell subset sorted from them (not recorded which). These receptors all come from an adult woman who had mild COVID-19 (a few samples of this study predate the infection). Cell type and time point are not known.

The chain couples TRBV12-3 or TRBV12-4 to TRBJ1-5, with 7 positions matching TRBD1. This CDR3 contains 13 residues. V lost 6 bases to trimming and J lost 5 bases; unmatched junction nucleotides: 4. Here the CDR3 reads CASSITGDQPQHF. CDR3 nucleotides: TGTGCCAGCAGCATCACAGGGGATCAGCCCCAGCATTTT.

Only a few counts were recorded for this clonotype. The V and J genes are TRBV28 and TRBJ1-1; unclear D gene. Germline CDR1 and CDR2: MDHEN and SYDVKM. V gave up 1 base and J gave up 0 bases, with 9 bases separating them. The CDR3 is made up of 15 amino acids. The CDR3 region is CASSLSARMNTEAFF. The CDR3, as DNA: TGTGCCAGCAGTTTATCTGCCAGGATGAACACTGAAGCTTTCTTT.

The rearrangement links TRBV19 to TRBJ2-7; no clear D gene. The CDR3 has 15 residues. The V end lost 3 bases, the J end lost 0 bases, and 12 bases lay between the germline ends. Per the germline V gene, CDR1 is LNHDA and CDR2 is SQIVND (reference sequence). Here the CDR3 reads CASSIVVRSSYEQYF. The CDR3 nucleotides are TGTGCCAGTAGTATTGTAGTGAGAAGCTCCTACGAGCAGTACTTC.

This clonotype was counted between two and nine times. CDR3 nucleotide sequence: TGTGCCAGCAGCGGGTCGTTCGGCTCCCAGCATTTT. As protein: CASSGSFGSQHF. The chain has TRBV7-9 and TRBJ1-5; D is unresolved. The CDR3 has 12 amino acids. CDR1 SEHNR and CDR2 FQNEAQ come from the germline V gene (reference sequence). Trimming took 5 bases from V and 11 from J, leaving 13 bases between them.

Only a few counts were recorded for this clonotype. V usage is TRBV15 and J usage is TRBJ2-3, with 11 bases identical to TRBD2. The germline V gene has CDR1 LNHNV and CDR2 YYDKDF (reference sequence). Trimming cost V 3 bases and J 9 bases; bases outside gene matches: 8. CDR3 length: 15 residues. The DNA of the CDR3 is TGTGCCACCAGCAGGGTAGCGGGGGGGCTGAAAACGCAGTATTTT. It encodes CATSRVAGGLKTQYF.

This clonotype was seen only a few times. The chain uses TRBV11-3 and TRBJ2-2; 9 nucleotides align to TRBD1. Unmatched junction bases numbered 17, after V lost 5 bases and J lost 4 bases. Germline V gives CDR1 SGHNT, CDR2 YENEEA. There are 19 residues in the CDR3. The CDR3 region has the DNA TGTGCCAGCAGCGTACACGATCTCGGGACAGGGAAGGGCACCGGGGAGCTGTTTTTT. Translated: CASSVHDLGTGKGTGELFF.

This clonotype occurred a few times. The chain links TRBV6-2 or TRBV6-3 to TRBJ2-1; 7 positions match TRBD2. Germline V gene sequence: CDR1 MNHEY, CDR2 SVGEGT. The length of the CDR3 is 15 residues. V lost 6 bases, J lost 5 bases, and 10 bases stayed unmatched. CDR3 coding DNA: TGTGCCAGCAGGTCAATTAGCGGGCCAGACAATGAGCAGTTCTTC. Protein: CASRSISGPDNEQFF.

This sequence joins TRBV7-9 and TRBJ1-2; possible D gene TRBD1, 5 bases. CDR3 length equals 13 residues. V lost 3 bases to trimming and J lost 6 bases, with 11 bases between them. Germline assignment: CDR1 SEHNR and CDR2 FQNEAQ (reference sequence). For the CDR3, the DNA is TGTGCCAGCAGCTTGGTGGGGCCTGATGGCTACACCTTC. Translation: CASSLVGPDGYTF. Full variable domain (outside the CDR3, taken from reference TRBV7-9 and TRBJ1-2): DTGVSQNPRHKITKRGQNVTFRCDPISEHNRLYWYRQTLGQGPEFLTYFQNEAQLEKSRLLSDRFSAERPKGSFSTLEIQRTEQGDSAMYLCASSLVGPDGYTFGSGTRLTVV.

The chain has TRBV30 and TRBJ2-7; D is perhaps TRBD1 or TRBD2 (5 bases each). The V end lost 7 bases, the J end lost 3 bases, and 13 bases lay between the germline ends. The CDR3 totals 12 residues. CDR1 is GTSNPN, CDR2 SVGIG, per germline (reference sequence). The CDR3: CASGRGNYEQYF. The CDR3 region has the DNA TGTGCCTCGGGACGAGGAAACTACGAGCAGTACTTC.

The genes are TRBV27 and TRBJ2-7, with 9 bases lining up with TRBD1. The V and J ends lost 4 bases and 3 bases, in that order; junction bases with no gene match: 16. Germline lookup yields CDR1 MNHEY and CDR2 SMNVEV (reference sequence). This CDR3 has 18 residues. DNA for the CDR3: TGTGCCAGCAGTTCGACGTGGACCGGGACAGGGACAGTCTACGAGCAGTACTTC. It yields the protein CASSSTWTGTGTVYEQYF.

This clonotype occurred a few times. The V call is TRBV6-1, the J call TRBJ1-4, with 7 bases fitting TRBD1. The CDR3 extends over 14 amino acids. After removal of 6 bases from V and 3 bases from J, the junction contained 4 bases not matched to a gene. CDR1 is MNHNS, CDR2 SASEGT, per germline. CDR3 nucleotide sequence: TGTGCCAGCAGGGAGGGGGCTGCTAATGAAAAACTGTTTTTT. Translated: CASREGAANEKLFF.

The chain uses TRBV20-1 and TRBJ2-5; D gene unclear. The CDR3 has 16 residues. Trimming left V 3 bases short and J 5 bases short, with 22 bases between. Germline CDR1 DFQATT, CDR2 SNEGSKA (reference sequence). CDR3: CSASSVGITTVETQYF. Here the CDR3 DNA reads TGCAGTGCTAGTTCCGTGGGCATCACGACGGTGGAGACCCAGTACTTC.

This clonotype was seen repeatedly, ten times or more. V is TRBV6-6 and J is TRBJ1-1; D ambiguous. The CDR3 contains 13 residues. Germline V lookup: CDR1 MNHNY, CDR2 SVGAGI (reference sequence). V was cut by 4 bases and J by 1 base, with 7 bases left in between. The CDR3 nucleotides read TGTGCCAGCAGTTTACAGCAGAACACTGAAGCTTTCTTT. Its translation is CASSLQQNTEAFF.

V gene TRBV5-1 combines with J gene TRBJ2-7; maybe TRBD1 (7 bases). The CDR3 is 15 residues long. The V end was cut by 4 bases, the J end by 0 bases, with 14 bases between. Germline CDR1 reads SGHRS; CDR2 reads YFSETQ. In DNA, the CDR3 is TGCGCCAGCAGCCGCGGGACAGTAGACTCCTACGAGCAGTACTTC. It yields the protein CASSRGTVDSYEQYF.

The chain has TRBV5-1 and TRBJ2-1; a weak D match, TRBD1 (5 bases). The V gene's germline CDR1 is SGHRS and CDR2 YFSETQ. Trimming removed 6 bases from V and 7 bases from J, with 17 bases in between. The CDR3 covers 14 residues. The CDR3 bases are TGCGCCAGCACCGACTCAGGGTTTGGGAATGAGCAGTTCTTC. Encoded protein: CASTDSGFGNEQFF.

V gene TRBV6-6 combines with J gene TRBJ2-7; 7 nucleotides align to TRBD1. The V segment lost 5 bases and the J segment 1 base; nucleotides outside the gene matches: 5. Germline CDR1 and CDR2: MNHNY and SVGAGI (reference sequence). The CDR3 consists of 14 residues. CDR3 in amino acids: CASSTRQGSYEQYF. The DNA of the CDR3 is TGTGCCAGCAGTACCCGACAGGGATCCTACGAGCAGTACTTC.

This clonotype was picked up many times. Its ends do not fully match the called genes, so a read error is possible. The chain uses TRBV24-1 and TRBJ2-3; perhaps TRBD2 as D (7 bases). The CDR3 length is 15 residues. Germline CDR1 is KGHDR and CDR2 is SFDVKD. CDR3 sequence (DNA): TGTGCCATCAGTGAGGGGGGGCAAGGCACAGATACGCAGTATTTT. This codes for CAISEGGQGTDTQYF.

This clonotype was counted ten times or more. The chain has TRBV21-1 and TRBJ2-7; no DNA check was done on the table's D call, TRBD1. TRBV21-1 is recorded as a pseudogene. The CDR3 is made up of 15 amino acids. CDR3 sequence (DNA): TGTGCCAGCAGCTCCTCCGGGGGCAGGTGGATTGGGCAGTACTTC. This encodes CASSSSGGRWIGQYF.

The chain recombines TRBV29-1 with TRBJ2-7; 8 bases fit TRBD1. CDR1 SQVTM and CDR2 ANQGSEA come from the germline V gene. The junction had 6 bases not matched to a gene; V was cut back by 4 bases and J by 4 bases. The CDR3 consists of 13 residues. The CDR3 bases are TGCAGCGTTGCCCTGGACAGGGCTTACGAGCAGTACTTC. Amino acid sequence: CSVALDRAYEQYF.

This clonotype has a handful of counts. The chain couples TRBV3-1 to TRBJ2-7, with D unresolved. The germline V gene encodes CDR1 LGHDT and CDR2 YNNKEL (reference sequence). V was cut by 4 bases and J by 4 bases, with 11 bases left in between. The CDR3 runs 13 residues. CDR3 sequence: CASSPGAMYEQYF. The CDR3 nucleotides read TGTGCCAGCAGCCCCGGAGCCATGTACGAGCAGTACTTC.

This clonotype occurred many times. The chain couples TRBV6-2 or TRBV6-3 to TRBJ1-5; TRBD1 matches 10 bases. Germline V lookup: CDR1 MNHEY, CDR2 SVGEGT. This CDR3 is built from 16 residues. J was trimmed by 0 bases and V by 7 bases; bases with no gene match: 6. CDR3 DNA: TGTGCCAGCACCAGTGGGGACAGGGGTAGCAATCAGCCCCAGCATTTT. It translates to CASTSGDRGSNQPQHF.